This T cell receptor beta chain originates from a study of blood T cell repertoires in COVID-19. For the study at large: The study drew acute and convalescent COVID-19 samples from the United States, Italy and Spain. From T cells, B-cell-depleted T cells, or PBMCs came the material, which was cDNA or gDNA.

Patients of the Seattle cohort, enrolled during active infection, were followed longitudinally. The CDR3 runs 15 residues. The V end lost 1 base, the J end lost 5 bases, and 15 bases lay between the germline ends. CDR1 is LGHDT and CDR2 is YNNKEL in the germline V gene (reference sequence). This clone appeared a few times. Per the study methods: Nucleated cell counts were estimated from reference gene primer amplification. Repertoires were generated with immunoSEQ multiplex PCR, while TCRdb's copy carries only in-frame clones and drops some. V and J calls and clone size follow that table, whereas D and trimming were derived from the DNA. The data hold approximately 290,000 clones, with about 85% observed a single time.

The chain uses TRBV3-1 (or the pseudogene TRBV3-2) and TRBJ2-7; D may be TRBD1 (6 bases). The source is a human donor with COVID-19, enrolled during active disease. The donor label of this sample is uncertain. Sequenced sample: peripheral blood. The CDR3 protein is CASSQALQGFDEQYF. The CDR3 DNA reads TGTGCCAGCAGCCAAGCCTTGCAGGGGTTCGACGAGCAGTACTTC.